This T cell receptor (beta chain) was sequenced during a study of brain T cells in children with intractable seizures. This CDR3 region has 17 residues. Trimming took 6 bases from V and 2 from J; bases not matched to a gene: 10. The germline gives CDR1 MNHEY, CDR2 SVGEGT. Some clones are missing from TCRdb's copy, which holds only in-frame ones; the method was immunoSEQ multiplex PCR. Among 55,000 to 80,000 clones listed, 95% to 96% were seen once. Pre-surgery treatment included at least one anti-epileptic drug. The sequence derives from a boy in the first two years of life with focal cortical dysplasia and intractable seizures. The chain couples TRBV6-2 or TRBV6-3 to TRBJ2-7; the match to TRBD2 covers 13 bases. Sequenced here: peripheral blood, sampled at surgery. The CDR3 is CASSLFFTSGRAYEQYF. The CDR3 DNA sequence: TGTGCCAGCAGCCTCTTCTTTACTAGCGGGAGGGCCTACGAGCAGTACTTC.